This passage covers 22 T cell receptor beta chains from one sample sequenced in a study of identical twins. In TCRdb, the 5' RACE reads were re-called with MiXCR into one record per CDR3 protein. The sample consists of about 520,000 distinct CDR3 sequences, approximately 22% of them appearing once. A further study also used this sample, focusing on T cells expressing NK-cell markers.

Sequenced sample: CD4+ T cells sorted from blood. These receptors came from a woman in her late teens or twenties in good health.

V gene TRBV6-5 combines with J gene TRBJ2-7, with 9 bases aligning to TRBD2. CDR1 is MNHEY, CDR2 SVGAGI, per germline. CDR3 length: 14 residues. Trimming cost V 1 base and J 3 bases; bases outside gene matches: 1. CDR3 sequence reads: CASSYLAGDYEQYF. CDR3 bases: TGTGCCAGCAGTTACTTAGCGGGAGACTACGAGCAGTACTTC.

This clonotype was observed a handful of times. This rearrangement joins TRBV9 to TRBJ2-2, with unresolved D. Trimming removed 0 bases at V and 4 bases at J, with 16 bases between. The CDR3 runs to 17 residues. The germline V gene encodes CDR1 SGDLS and CDR2 YYNGEE. The CDR3 loop reads CASSVALITESTGELFF. CDR3 sequence (DNA): TGTGCCAGCAGCGTAGCCTTGATAACCGAGAGCACCGGGGAGCTGTTTTTT.

The chain is built from TRBV9 and TRBJ1-1, with TRBD1 matching 9 bases. Per germline, CDR1 SGDLS and CDR2 YYNGEE. The CDR3 spans 15 residues. With 4 bases clipped from V and 4 bases from J, the junction kept 8 bases outside the gene matches. The CDR3 is CASSSPDRGSTEAFF. DNA of the CDR3: TGTGCCAGCAGCTCCCCGGACAGGGGTAGCACTGAAGCTTTCTTT.

A few counts support this clonotype. This chain connects TRBV7-2 to TRBJ2-2; 7 bases are a match to TRBD2. CDR3 length: 16 amino acids. Unmatched junction bases numbered 11, after V lost 6 bases and J lost 4 bases. Germline V CDR1 and CDR2: SGHTA, FQGNSA. CDR3: CASRTKPGRSTGELFF. For the CDR3, the DNA is TGTGCCAGCAGGACTAAACCCGGGAGGAGCACCGGGGAGCTGTTTTTT.

The rearrangement links TRBV6-2 or TRBV6-3 to TRBJ2-7, with 13 positions matching TRBD2. J was trimmed by 3 bases and V by 5 bases; bases with no gene match: 10. Germline V gene sequence: CDR1 MNHEY, CDR2 SVGEGT. The CDR3 has 17 residues. This chain's CDR3 is CASSGSPWTSGSYEQYF. DNA for the CDR3: TGTGCCAGCAGTGGATCCCCTTGGACTAGCGGGAGCTACGAGCAGTACTTC.

This clonotype turned up a few times. This chain connects TRBV6-2 or TRBV6-3 to TRBJ2-7, with D tentatively TRBD1 (6 bases). The CDR3 consists of 13 residues. V dropped 7 bases and J dropped 3 bases, with 13 bases sitting between them. Germline-derived CDR1 and CDR2 are MNHEY and SVGEGT. CDR3 DNA sequence: TGTGCCAGCACTGACGGACAGAACTACGAGCAGTACTTC. Its protein product is CASTDGQNYEQYF.

This clonotype was counted a few times. Given a much more abundant clone one base away, this may be a read error. This sequence joins TRBV2 and TRBJ2-7, with no clear D. The CDR3 runs to 10 residues. Trimming took 6 bases from V and 1 from J, leaving 1 base between them. Germline V CDR1 and CDR2: SNHLY, FYNNEI. The CDR3 DNA reads TGTGCCAGCAGGTCCTACGAGCAGTACTTC. This sequence encodes CASRSYEQYF. The full variable domain, completed using reference TRBV2 and TRBJ2-7, is EPEVTQTPSHQVTQMGQEVILRCVPISNHLYFYWYRQILGQKVEFLVSFYNNEISEKSEIFDDQFSVERPDGSNFTLKIRSTKLEDSAMYFCASRSYEQYFGPGTRLTVT.

The rearrangement links TRBV6-1 to TRBJ1-5; D call uncertain. V dropped 6 bases and J dropped 4 bases, with 7 bases sitting between them. The CDR3 runs to 12 residues. Germline CDR1 is MNHNS and CDR2 is SASEGT. The CDR3 sequence: CASSLKNQPQHF. The CDR3 coding sequence is TGTGCCAGCAGCCTAAAAAATCAGCCCCAGCATTTT.

This chain links TRBV15 with TRBJ2-7, with TRBD2 as a possible D gene (5 bases). Between the trimmed V and J ends, which lost 2 bases and 4 bases, there was a span of 15 bases. CDR3 size: 15 residues. Germline lookup yields CDR1 LNHNV and CDR2 YYDKDF (reference sequence). In DNA, the CDR3 is TGTGCCACCAGCAGACGGGATGCCAGTTATTACGAGCAGTACTTC. Translation gives CATSRRDASYYEQYF.

CDR3 amino acids: CSARSLGRTEAFF. CDR3 DNA sequence: TGCAGTGCTAGGTCTCTGGGAAGGACTGAAGCTTTCTTT. The chain combines TRBV20-1 with TRBJ1-1; D unclear. This CDR3 comprises 13 residues. Germline values: CDR1 DFQATT, CDR2 SNEGSKA (reference sequence). Deletions cut 3 bases from V and 5 bases from J, with 13 bases between.

This clonotype was observed at least ten times. The rearrangement joins TRBV5-1 to TRBJ2-1, with 7 bases matching TRBD2. The CDR3 contains 14 residues. CDR1 and CDR2 (germline): SGHRS, YFSETQ. V lost 3 bases to trimming and J lost 6 bases; unmatched junction nucleotides: 6. The CDR3 DNA is TGCGCCAGCAGCTGGACTAGTGACTTCAATGAGCAGTTCTTC. This translates into CASSWTSDFNEQFF.

This clonotype was detected only a few times. The chain couples TRBV12-3 or TRBV12-4 to TRBJ2-2, with D possibly being TRBD1 (5 bases). Deletions cut 6 bases from V and 4 bases from J, with 9 bases between. The CDR3 has 13 residues. CDR3 in DNA: TGTGCCAGCAGACGACAGACCACCGGGGAGCTGTTTTTT. Translated: CASRRQTTGELFF.

This clonotype was observed a few times. CDR3 sequence reads: CASTGGADTQYF. The DNA for the CDR3 is TGTGCCAGTACAGGGGGCGCAGATACGCAGTATTTT. V is TRBV10-3 and J is TRBJ2-3, with 9 bases that match TRBD1. CDR3 length equals 12 residues. Germline V lookup: CDR1 ENHRY, CDR2 SYGVKD. J gave up 4 bases and V 10 bases, and 3 bases lay outside the gene matches.

The rearrangement links TRBV20-1 to TRBJ2-1, with TRBD2 as a possible D gene (6 bases). Germline lookup yields CDR1 DFQATT and CDR2 SNEGSKA (reference sequence). Deletions cut 0 bases from V and 8 bases from J, with 14 bases between. The CDR3 totals 14 residues. CDR3 in DNA: TGCAGTGCTAGAGAAGGATGGGGGGTCCATGAGCAGTTCTTC. Translated: CSAREGWGVHEQFF.

The gene calls are TRBV28 and TRBJ1-5; no firm D call. Germline V gives CDR1 MDHEN, CDR2 SYDVKM. Trimming removed 3 bases from V and 6 bases from J, with 9 bases in between. The CDR3 covers 13 residues. CDR3 DNA sequence: TGTGCCAGCAGTTTCCGTATGGGTCAGCCCCAGCATTTT. Translating it yields CASSFRMGQPQHF.

This clonotype has just a few counts. J is TRBJ2-7 and V is TRBV7-6; D is possibly TRBD1 (6 bases). CDR3 length: 15 residues. Deletions cut 3 bases from V and 3 bases from J, with 15 bases between. Germline CDR1 and CDR2: SGHVS and FNYEAQ. The CDR3 nucleotides read TGTGCCAGCAGCTTTTTCTCAGGGGCGTACTACGAGCAGTACTTC. Translated: CASSFFSGAYYEQYF.

J is TRBJ2-7 and V is TRBV3-1; a possible D gene is TRBD1 (5 bases). V lost 3 bases and J lost 4, with 10 bases in between. This CDR3 is 13 amino acids long. CDR1 is LGHDT and CDR2 is YNNKEL in the germline V gene (reference sequence). CDR3 sequence: CASSHNSGYEQYF. In DNA, the CDR3 is TGTGCCAGCAGCCATAATTCAGGGTACGAGCAGTACTTC.

There are many counts of this clonotype. The chain carries TRBV28 and TRBJ2-3; D is unresolved. V gave up 2 bases and J gave up 1 base, with 4 bases separating them. The CDR3 extends over 13 amino acids. Germline CDR1 and CDR2: MDHEN and SYDVKM. The CDR3 sequence is CASSLKGTDTQYF. The CDR3, as DNA: TGTGCCAGCAGTTTAAAGGGCACAGATACGCAGTATTTT.

The V gene is TRBV7-6, the J gene TRBJ2-5, with TRBD1 matching over 9 bases. The CDR3 is 14 amino acids. The V and J ends lost 8 bases and 5 bases, in that order; junction bases with no gene match: 9. Germline lookup yields CDR1 SGHVS and CDR2 FNYEAQ. Written as DNA, the CDR3 is TGTGCCAGCGGTAGGGACAGGGTGTCGGAGACCCAGTACTTC. Translation: CASGRDRVSETQYF.

This clonotype came up a few times. The V call is TRBV5-5, the J call TRBJ1-4, with D tentatively TRBD1 (6 bases). This CDR3 region has 14 residues. The germline gives CDR1 SGHKS, CDR2 YYEKEE (reference sequence). Trimming cost V 4 bases and J 8 bases, with 15 bases left between them. The CDR3 spells CASSHRDIKEKLFF. The DNA for the CDR3 is TGTGCCAGCAGCCACCGGGACATAAAAGAAAAACTGTTTTTT.

V and J are TRBV20-1 and TRBJ2-2; D unresolved. This CDR3 is 15 amino acids long. The V gene's germline CDR1 is DFQATT and CDR2 SNEGSKA (reference sequence). Trimming took 1 base from V and 2 from J, leaving 11 bases between them. The CDR3 region has the DNA TGCAGTGCTAGAGTGTTTCACGGAAACACCGGGGAGCTGTTTTTT. It yields the protein CSARVFHGNTGELFF.

This clonotype turned up a few times. The rearrangement links TRBV11-2 to TRBJ2-2; D uncertain. CDR1 is SGHAT, CDR2 FQNNGV, per germline. Trimming left V 2 bases short and J 9 bases short, with 7 bases between. The CDR3 is 12 amino acids. CDR3 sequence (DNA): TGTGCCAGCAGCTTACCGGTGTGGGAGCTGTTTTTT. It is translated as CASSLPVWELFF.